The rows below give T cell receptor beta chains drawn from one sample of a study of T-cell reconstitution after alpha-beta-depleted transplantation in children. TCRdb re-called the PCR reads through MiXCR, storing one row per CDR3 protein. The sample has approximately 500,000 distinct CDR3 sequences, roughly a quarter seen once. This sample comprised PBMCs, obtained before TCRalphabeta/CD19-depleted stem cell transplant. The receptors were sampled from a boy under two years old with Wiskott-Aldrich syndrome, due to receive a stem cell transplant. CDR3s include the opening cysteine and the closing phenylalanine or tryptophan. A D gene is named only where the DNA matches it firmly. A clone size is listed for some rows: how often the clone was seen (once, few, many), or a class if it is expanded.

V,D,size,J,CDR3,DNA
TRBV5-1,.,few,TRBJ2-7,CAISLGVLPAGEQYF,TGCGCCATCAGCTTGGGGGTTCTCCCCGCTGGGGAGCAGTACTTC
TRBV25-1,.,once,TRBJ1-4,CASRLGTRSEKLFF,TGTGCCAGCAGGCTCGGGACCCGGAGTGAAAAACTGTTTTTT
TRBV21-1,.,.,TRBJ2-3,CASSKGPGSTDTQYF,TGTGCCAGCAGCAAGGGCCCCGGGAGCACAGATACGCAGTATTTT
TRBV20-1,.,few,TRBJ1-1,CSASTPQVDTEAFF,TGCAGTGCTAGTACCCCTCAAGTGGACACTGAAGCTTTCTTT
TRBV12-3/TRBV12-4,TRBD2,.,TRBJ2-1,CASTFAAGGSYNEQFF,TGTGCCAGCACCTTTGCAGCGGGAGGGTCCTACAATGAGCAGTTCTTC
TRBV5-1,TRBD1,.,TRBJ2-7,CASSAGQGGEQYF,TGCGCCAGCAGCGCAGGACAGGGTGGCGAGCAGTACTTC
TRBV4-2,.,.,TRBJ2-1,CASSQAGVNNEQFF,TGTGCCAGCAGCCAAGCGGGAGTGAACAATGAGCAGTTCTTC
TRBV12-3/TRBV12-4,.,few,TRBJ1-1,CASSPWEGTEAFF,TGTGCCAGCAGCCCATGGGAAGGCACTGAAGCTTTCTTT
TRBV20-1,.,.,TRBJ1-3,CSARDPDSSGNTIYF,TGCAGTGCTAGAGACCCAGACAGCTCTGGAAACACCATATATTTT
TRBV6-5,TRBD1,.,TRBJ1-2,CASSYLAAGGHGYTF,TGTGCCAGCAGTTACTTGGCGGCAGGGGGCCACGGCTACACCTTC
TRBV5-5,.,once,TRBJ2-7,CASSLGGRATSYEQYF,TGTGCCAGCAGCTTGGGTGGACGGGCGACCTCCTACGAGCAGTACTTC
TRBV5-4,.,few,TRBJ2-5,CASSFGGHETQYF,TGTGCCAGCAGCTTCGGTGGCCACGAGACCCAGTACTTC
TRBV10-3,.,few,TRBJ2-7,CAISGGRKNEQYF,TGTGCCATCAGTGGGGGGAGAAAAAACGAGCAGTACTTC
TRBV2,.,.,TRBJ2-5,CASSGVGGETQYF,TGTGCCAGCAGCGGAGTGGGGGGAGAGACCCAGTACTTC
TRBV6-1,.,.,TRBJ1-5,CASSQISGNQPQHF,TGTGCCAGCTCCCAAATCTCGGGTAATCAGCCCCAGCATTTT
TRBV4-1,.,few,TRBJ2-2,CASSPPSSTGELFF,TGCGCCAGCAGCCCCCCTTCCAGCACCGGGGAGCTGTTTTTT